This T cell receptor (beta chain) was captured by sequencing in a study of long-term antiretroviral therapy in people with HIV. Broader study findings: Clones expanded before ART dominated the repertoire at all time points.

This CDR3 is built from 15 residues. Germline loops: CDR1 LGHNT, CDR2 FRNRAP. V shed 6 bases and J shed 0 bases, with 15 bases lying between them. immunoSEQ v3.0 was run at survey level. Method: immunoSEQ multiplex PCR; TCRdb's copy keeps in-frame clones and lacks some. This table holds about 21,000 clones, 60% to 80% found once. Worth noting for this clone: The target antigen is unknown.

Material: unsorted PBMCs, obtained 1.7 to 1.8 years before starting antiretroviral therapy. This chain uses TRBV12-5 with TRBJ2-7; weak D call: TRBD2 (6 bases). The TCR originated in a woman aged 40 to 50 with HIV. The CDR3 reads CASGRGVPSSYEQYF. CDR3 DNA sequence: TGTGCTAGTGGCCGCGGGGTCCCCAGCTCCTACGAGCAGTACTTC.